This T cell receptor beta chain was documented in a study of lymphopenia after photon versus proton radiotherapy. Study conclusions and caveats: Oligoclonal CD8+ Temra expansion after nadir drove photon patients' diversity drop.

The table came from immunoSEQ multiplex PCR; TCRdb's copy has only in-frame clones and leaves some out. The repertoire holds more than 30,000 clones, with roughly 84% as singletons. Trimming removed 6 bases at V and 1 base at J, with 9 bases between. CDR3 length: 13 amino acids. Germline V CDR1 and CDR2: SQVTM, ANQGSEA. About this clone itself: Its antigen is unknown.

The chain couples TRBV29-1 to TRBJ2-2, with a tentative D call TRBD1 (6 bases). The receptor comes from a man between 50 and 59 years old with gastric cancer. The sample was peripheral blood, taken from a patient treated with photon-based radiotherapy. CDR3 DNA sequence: TGCAGCGTCAGACAGGTGAACACCGGGGAGCTGTTTTTT. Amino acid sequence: CSVRQVNTGELFF.